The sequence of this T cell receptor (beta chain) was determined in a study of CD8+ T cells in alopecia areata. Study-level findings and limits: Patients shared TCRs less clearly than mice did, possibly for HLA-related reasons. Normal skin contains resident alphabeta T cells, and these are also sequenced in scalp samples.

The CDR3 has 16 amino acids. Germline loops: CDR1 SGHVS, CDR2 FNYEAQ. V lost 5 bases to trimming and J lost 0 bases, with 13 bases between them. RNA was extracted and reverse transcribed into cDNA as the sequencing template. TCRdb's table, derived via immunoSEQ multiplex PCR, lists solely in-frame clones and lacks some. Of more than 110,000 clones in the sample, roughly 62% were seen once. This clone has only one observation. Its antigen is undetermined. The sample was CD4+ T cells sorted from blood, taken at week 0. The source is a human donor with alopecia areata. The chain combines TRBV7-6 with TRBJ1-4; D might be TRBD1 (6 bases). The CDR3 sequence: CASSRYRDPTNEKLFF. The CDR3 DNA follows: TGTGCCAGCAGCCGATACAGGGACCCAACTAATGAAAAACTGTTTTTT.